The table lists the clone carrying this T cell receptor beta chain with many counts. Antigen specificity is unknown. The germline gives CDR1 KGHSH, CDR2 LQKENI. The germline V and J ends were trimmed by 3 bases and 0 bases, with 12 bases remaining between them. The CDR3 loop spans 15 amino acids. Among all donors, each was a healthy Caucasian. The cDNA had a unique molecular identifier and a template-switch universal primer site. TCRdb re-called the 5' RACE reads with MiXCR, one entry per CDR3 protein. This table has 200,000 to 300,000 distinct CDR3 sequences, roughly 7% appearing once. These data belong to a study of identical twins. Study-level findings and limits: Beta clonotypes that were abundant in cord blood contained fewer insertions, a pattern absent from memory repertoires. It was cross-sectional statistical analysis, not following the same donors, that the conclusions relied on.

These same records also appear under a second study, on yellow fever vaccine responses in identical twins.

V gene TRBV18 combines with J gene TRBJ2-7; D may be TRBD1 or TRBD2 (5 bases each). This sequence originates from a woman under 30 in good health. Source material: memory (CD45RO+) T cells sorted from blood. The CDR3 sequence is CASSPGTLSSYEQYV. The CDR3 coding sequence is TGTGCCAGCTCACCCGGGACGCTGAGCTCCTACGAGCAGTACGTC.